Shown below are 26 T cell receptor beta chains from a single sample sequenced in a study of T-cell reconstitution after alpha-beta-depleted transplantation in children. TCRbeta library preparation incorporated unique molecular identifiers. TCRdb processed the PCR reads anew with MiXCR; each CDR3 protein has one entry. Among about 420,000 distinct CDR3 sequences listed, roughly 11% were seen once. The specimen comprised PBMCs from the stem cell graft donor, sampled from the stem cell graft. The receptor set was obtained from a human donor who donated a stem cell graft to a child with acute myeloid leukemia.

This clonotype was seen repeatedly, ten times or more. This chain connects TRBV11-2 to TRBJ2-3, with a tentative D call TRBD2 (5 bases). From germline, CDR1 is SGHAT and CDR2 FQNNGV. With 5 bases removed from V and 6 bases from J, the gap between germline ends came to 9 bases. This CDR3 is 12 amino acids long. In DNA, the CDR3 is TGTGCCAGCAGCCTTAGCGTTGATACGCAGTATTTT. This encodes CASSLSVDTQYF. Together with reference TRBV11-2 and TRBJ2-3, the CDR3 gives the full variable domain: EAGVAQSPRYKIIEKRQSVAFWCNPISGHATLYWYQQILGQGPKLLIQFQNNGVVDDSQLPKDRFSAERLKGVDSTLKIQPAKLEDSAVYLCASSLSVDTQYFGPGTRLTVL.

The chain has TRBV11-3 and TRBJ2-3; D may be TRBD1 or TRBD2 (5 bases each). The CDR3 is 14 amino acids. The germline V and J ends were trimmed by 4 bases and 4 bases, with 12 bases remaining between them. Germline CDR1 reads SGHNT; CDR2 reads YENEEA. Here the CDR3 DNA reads TGTGCCAGCAGCTCGAGACTGGGGGCAGATACGCAGTATTTT. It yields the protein CASSSRLGADTQYF. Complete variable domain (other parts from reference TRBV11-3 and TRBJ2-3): EAGVVQSPRYKIIEKKQPVAFWCNPISGHNTLYWYLQNLGQGPELLIRYENEEAVDDSQLPKDRFSAERLKGVDSTLKIQPAELGDSAVYLCASSSRLGADTQYFGPGTRLTVL.

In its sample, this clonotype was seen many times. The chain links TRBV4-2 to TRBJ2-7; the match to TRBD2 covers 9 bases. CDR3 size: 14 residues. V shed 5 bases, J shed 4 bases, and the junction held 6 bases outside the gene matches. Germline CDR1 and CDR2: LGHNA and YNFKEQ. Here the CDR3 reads CASSASSGTYEQYF. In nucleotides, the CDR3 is TGTGCCAGCAGCGCGTCTAGCGGGACTTACGAGCAGTACTTC.

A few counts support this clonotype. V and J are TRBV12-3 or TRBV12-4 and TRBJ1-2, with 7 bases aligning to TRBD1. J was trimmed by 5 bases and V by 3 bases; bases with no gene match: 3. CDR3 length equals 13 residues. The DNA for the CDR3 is TGTGCCAGCAGTTTCGTGACAGGGTATGGCTACACCTTC. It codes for CASSFVTGYGYTF.

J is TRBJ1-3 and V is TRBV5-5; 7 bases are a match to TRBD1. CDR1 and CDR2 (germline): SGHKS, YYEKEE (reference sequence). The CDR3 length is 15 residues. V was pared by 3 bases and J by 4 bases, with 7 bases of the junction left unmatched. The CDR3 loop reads CASSSQGWNGNTIYF. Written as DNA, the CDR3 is TGTGCCAGCAGCTCACAGGGGTGGAACGGAAACACCATATATTTT.

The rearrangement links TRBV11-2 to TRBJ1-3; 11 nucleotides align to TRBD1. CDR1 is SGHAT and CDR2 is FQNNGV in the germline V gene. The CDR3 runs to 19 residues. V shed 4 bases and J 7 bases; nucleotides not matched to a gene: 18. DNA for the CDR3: TGTGCCAGCAGCTCACAACCTTTTACTTGGGACAGGGGGTCGAACACCATATATTTT. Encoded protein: CASSSQPFTWDRGSNTIYF.

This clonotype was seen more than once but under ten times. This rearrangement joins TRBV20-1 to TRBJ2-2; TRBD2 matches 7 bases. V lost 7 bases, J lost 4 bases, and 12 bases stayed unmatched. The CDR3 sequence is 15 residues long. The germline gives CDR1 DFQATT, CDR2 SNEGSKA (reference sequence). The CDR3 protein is CSGSQAGALTGELFF. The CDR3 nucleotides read TGCAGTGGCAGCCAGGCGGGAGCCCTCACCGGGGAGCTGTTTTTT.

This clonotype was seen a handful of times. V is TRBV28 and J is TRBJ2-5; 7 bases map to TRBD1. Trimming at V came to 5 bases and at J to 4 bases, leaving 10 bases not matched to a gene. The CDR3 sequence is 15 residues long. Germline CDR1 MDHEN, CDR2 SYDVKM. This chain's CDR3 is CASSKGATTGETQYF. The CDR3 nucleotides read TGTGCCAGCAGTAAGGGGGCTACGACCGGAGAGACCCAGTACTTC. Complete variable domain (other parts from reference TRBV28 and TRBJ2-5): DVKVTQSSRYLVKRTGEKVFLECVQDMDHENMFWYRQDPGLGLRLIYFSYDVKMKEKGDIPEGYSVSREKKERFSLILESASTNQTSMYLCASSKGATTGETQYFGPGTRLLVL.

CDR3 in DNA: TGTGCCAGCAGCCCCTCCCGGGGTGAAAAACTGTTTTTT. Its protein product is CASSPSRGEKLFF. The rearrangement links TRBV7-2 to TRBJ1-4; D is unresolved. The CDR3 contains 13 residues. Trimming shortened V by 5 bases and J by 7 bases, and 11 bases separated the two germline ends. The germline CDR1 and CDR2 sequences are SGHTA and FQGNSA.

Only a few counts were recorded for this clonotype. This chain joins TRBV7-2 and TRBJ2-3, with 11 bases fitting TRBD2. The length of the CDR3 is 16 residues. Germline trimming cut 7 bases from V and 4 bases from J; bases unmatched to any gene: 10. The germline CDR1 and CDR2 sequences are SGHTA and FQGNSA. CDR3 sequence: CASKKPGLAGADTQYF. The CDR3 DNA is TGTGCCAGCAAGAAACCCGGACTAGCGGGTGCAGATACGCAGTATTTT. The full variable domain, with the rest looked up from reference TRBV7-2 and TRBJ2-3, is GAGVSQSPSNKVTEKGKDVELRCDPISGHTALYWYRQSLGQGLEFLIYFQGNSAPDKSGLPSDRFSAERTGGSVSTLTIQRTQQEDSAVYLCASKKPGLAGADTQYFGPGTRLTVL.

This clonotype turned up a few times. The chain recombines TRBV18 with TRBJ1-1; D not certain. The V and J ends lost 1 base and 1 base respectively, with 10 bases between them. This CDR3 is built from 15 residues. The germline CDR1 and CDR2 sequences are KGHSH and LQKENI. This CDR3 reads CASSPLSWGNTEAFF. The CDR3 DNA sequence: TGTGCCAGCTCACCACTATCGTGGGGGAACACTGAAGCTTTCTTT.

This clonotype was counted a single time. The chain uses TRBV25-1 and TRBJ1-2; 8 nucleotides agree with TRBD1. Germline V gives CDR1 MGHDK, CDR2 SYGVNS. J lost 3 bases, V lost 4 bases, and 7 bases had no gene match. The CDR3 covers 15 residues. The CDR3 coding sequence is TGTGCCAGCAGTGCAAGGACAGGGAGTGACTATGGCTACACCTTC. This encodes CASSARTGSDYGYTF.

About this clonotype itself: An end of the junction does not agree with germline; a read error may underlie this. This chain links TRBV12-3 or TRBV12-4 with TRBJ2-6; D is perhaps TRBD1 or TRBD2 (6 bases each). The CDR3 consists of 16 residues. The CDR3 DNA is TGTGCCAGCAGTTTAGGGGGGGCGAATGGGGCCAACGGCCTGACTTTC. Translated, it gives CASSLGGANGANGLTF.

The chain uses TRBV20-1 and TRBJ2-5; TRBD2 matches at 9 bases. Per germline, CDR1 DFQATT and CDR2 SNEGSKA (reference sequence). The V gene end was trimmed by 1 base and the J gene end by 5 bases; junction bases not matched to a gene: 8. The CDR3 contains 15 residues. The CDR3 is CSARGSSGSPETQYF. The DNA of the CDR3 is TGCAGTGCTAGAGGGAGTAGCGGGAGTCCGGAGACCCAGTACTTC.

CDR3 in amino acids: CASSFGPSPLHF. The DNA for the CDR3 is TGTGCCAGCAGTTTCGGGCCATCACCCCTCCACTTT. This chain connects TRBV12-3 or TRBV12-4 to TRBJ1-6; no clear D gene. V dropped 3 bases and J dropped 10 bases, with 7 bases sitting between them. The CDR3 has 12 residues.

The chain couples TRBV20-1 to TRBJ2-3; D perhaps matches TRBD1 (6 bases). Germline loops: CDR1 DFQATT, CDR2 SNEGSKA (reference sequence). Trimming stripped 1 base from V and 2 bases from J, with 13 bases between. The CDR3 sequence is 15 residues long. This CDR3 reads CSARGGHHTTDTQYF. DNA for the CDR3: TGCAGTGCTAGAGGGGGGCATCACACCACAGATACGCAGTATTTT.

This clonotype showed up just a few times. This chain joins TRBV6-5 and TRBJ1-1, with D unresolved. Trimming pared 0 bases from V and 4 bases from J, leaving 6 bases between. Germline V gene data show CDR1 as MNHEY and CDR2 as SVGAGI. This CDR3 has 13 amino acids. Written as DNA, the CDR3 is TGTGCCAGCAGTTACTCACACCTCACTGAAGCTTTCTTT. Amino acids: CASSYSHLTEAFF.

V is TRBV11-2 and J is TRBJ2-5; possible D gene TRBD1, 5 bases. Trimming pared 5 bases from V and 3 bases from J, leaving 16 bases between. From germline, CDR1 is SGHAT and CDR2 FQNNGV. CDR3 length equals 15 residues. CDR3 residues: CASSKGHSGEETQYF. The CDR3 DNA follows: TGTGCCAGCAGCAAAGGACACTCTGGAGAAGAGACCCAGTACTTC.

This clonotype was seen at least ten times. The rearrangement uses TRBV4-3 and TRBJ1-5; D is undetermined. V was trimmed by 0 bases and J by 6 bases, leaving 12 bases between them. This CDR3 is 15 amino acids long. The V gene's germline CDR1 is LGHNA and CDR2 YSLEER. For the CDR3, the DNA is TGCGCCAGCAGCCAAGAATCGGGGATTGGTCAGCCCCAGCATTTT. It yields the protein CASSQESGIGQPQHF.

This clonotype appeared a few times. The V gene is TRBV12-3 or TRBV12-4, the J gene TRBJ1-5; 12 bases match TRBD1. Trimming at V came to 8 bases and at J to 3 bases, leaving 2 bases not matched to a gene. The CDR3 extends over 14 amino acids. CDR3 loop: CASLGQGANQPQHF. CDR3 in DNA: TGTGCCAGCCTGGGACAGGGGGCCAATCAGCCCCAGCATTTT.

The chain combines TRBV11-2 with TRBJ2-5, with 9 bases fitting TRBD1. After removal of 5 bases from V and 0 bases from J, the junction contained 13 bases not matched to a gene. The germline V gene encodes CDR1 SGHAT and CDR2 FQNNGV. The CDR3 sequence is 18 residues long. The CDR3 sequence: CASSLYRGHPAYQETQYF. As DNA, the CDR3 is TGTGCCAGCAGCCTATACAGGGGGCACCCCGCGTACCAAGAGACCCAGTACTTC.

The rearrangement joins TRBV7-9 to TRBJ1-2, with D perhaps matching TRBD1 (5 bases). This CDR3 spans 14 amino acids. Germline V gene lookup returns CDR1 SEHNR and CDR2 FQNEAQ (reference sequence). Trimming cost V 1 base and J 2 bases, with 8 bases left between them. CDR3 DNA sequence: TGTGCCAGCAGCTTAGTAGGGGACAACTATGGCTACACCTTC. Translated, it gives CASSLVGDNYGYTF.

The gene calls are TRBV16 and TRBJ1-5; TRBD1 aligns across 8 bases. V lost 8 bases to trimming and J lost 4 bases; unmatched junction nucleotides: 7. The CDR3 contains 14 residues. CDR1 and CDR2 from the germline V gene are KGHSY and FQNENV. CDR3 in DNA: TGTGCCAGCGCGGGGGACAGGCGGAATCAGCCCCAGCATTTT. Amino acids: CASAGDRRNQPQHF.

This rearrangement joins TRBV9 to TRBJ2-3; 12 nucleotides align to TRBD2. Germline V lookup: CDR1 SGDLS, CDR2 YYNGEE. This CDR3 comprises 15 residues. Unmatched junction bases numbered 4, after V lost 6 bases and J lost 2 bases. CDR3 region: CASNGLAGNTDTQYF. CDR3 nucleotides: TGTGCCAGCAACGGACTAGCGGGGAACACAGATACGCAGTATTTT.

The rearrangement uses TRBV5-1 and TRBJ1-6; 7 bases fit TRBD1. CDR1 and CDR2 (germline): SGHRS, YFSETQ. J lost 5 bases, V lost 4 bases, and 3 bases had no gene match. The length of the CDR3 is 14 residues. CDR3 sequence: CASSAGQNNSPLHF. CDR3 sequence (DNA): TGCGCCAGCAGCGCGGGACAGAATAATTCACCCCTCCACTTT.

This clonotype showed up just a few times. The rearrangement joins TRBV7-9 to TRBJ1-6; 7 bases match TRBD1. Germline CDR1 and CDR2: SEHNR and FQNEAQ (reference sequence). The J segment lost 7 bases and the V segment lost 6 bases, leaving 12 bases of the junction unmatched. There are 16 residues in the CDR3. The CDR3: CASRPVEGALNSPLHF. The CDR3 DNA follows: TGTGCCAGCAGGCCCGTTGAGGGGGCGTTAAATTCACCCCTCCACTTT.